This TCR beta chain was recovered during a study of cytomegalovirus exposure and HLA in healthy donors. Study results and caveats: What a later analysis showed was that several of the most significant clusters appeared linked to common viral pathogens. Being indistinguishable, some V segments were excluded, TRBV6-2 and TRBV6-3 among them. TCR beta V- and J-gene trimming was later associated with a missense DCLRE1C variant.

In regard to this clone: Its target is not known.

This CDR3 spans 14 amino acids. Germline V gene sequence: CDR1 SGHRS, CDR2 YFSETQ. V shed 3 bases and J 4 bases; nucleotides not matched to a gene: 3. 60 Vbeta and 13 Jbeta primers were used in PCR. Generated by immunoSEQ multiplex PCR, the TCRdb table keeps only in-frame clones and is missing some. This table holds about 170,000 clones, around 77% found once. The chain links TRBV5-1 to TRBJ1-1; 10 bases are shared with TRBD1. Sequencing was done on a sample of PBMCs. This sequence was found in a female donor in good health and CMV-seronegative. In DNA, the CDR3 is TGCGCCAGCAGCTCACGGACAGGGGGCACTGAAGCTTTCTTT. Translated: CASSSRTGGTEAFF. Full variable domain (rest looked up from reference TRBV5-1 and TRBJ1-1): KAGVTQTPRYLIKTRGQQVTLSCSPISGHRSVSWYQQTPGQGLQFLFEYFSETQRNKGNFPGRFSGRQFSNSRSEMNVSTLELGDSALYLCASSSRTGGTEAFFGQGTRLTVV.